These 22 T cell receptor beta chains came from one sample sequenced in a study of T-cell reconstitution after alpha-beta-depleted transplantation in children. Unique molecular identifiers were used to barcode this TCRbeta library. A single record per CDR3 protein comes from TCRdb applying MiXCR to the PCR reads. This sample has 90,000 to 130,000 distinct CDR3 sequences; 10% to 13% occur once, and the top ten carry less than 35%. The sequencing here drew on PBMCs, taken before TCRalphabeta/CD19-depleted stem cell transplant. The source of these receptors is a boy between 2 and 10 years old with acute lymphoblastic leukemia, due to receive a stem cell transplant.

Comments on this clonotype: A much larger clone differs by one base, so this may be a read error. The conserved phenylalanine or tryptophan normally closing the CDR3 is absent here, so this likely arose from a read error. V is TRBV6-1 and J is TRBJ1-3, with D possibly matching TRBD1 (6 bases). The germline CDR1 and CDR2 sequences are MNHNS and SASEGT. V lost 6 bases, J lost 4 bases, and 16 bases lay in between. The CDR3 is made up of 15 amino acids. The CDR3 bases are TGTGCCAGCAGACCCGGGACATACGCAGGAAACACCATATATTGT. This encodes CASRPGTYAGNTIYC.

The CDR3 DNA reads TGTGCCAGTAGTATACTGGGAGCGGGATGGTTCAATGAGCAGTTCTTC. Protein product: CASSILGAGWFNEQFF. The V and J genes are TRBV19 and TRBJ2-1, with 7 bases identical to TRBD2. The ends lost 2 bases at V and 6 bases at J; junction bases unmatched: 10. CDR3 length equals 16 residues. Germline loops: CDR1 LNHDA, CDR2 SQIVND (reference sequence).

The table lists this clonotype with a few counts. The chain combines TRBV2 with TRBJ1-1; 9 nucleotides agree with TRBD1. Unmatched junction bases numbered 15, after V lost 6 bases and J lost 10 bases. The length of the CDR3 is 15 residues. The germline gives CDR1 SNHLY, CDR2 FYNNEI. The CDR3 here is CASRDAGTGLLGAFF. The CDR3 DNA reads as TGTGCCAGCAGAGACGCCGGGACAGGGTTACTTGGAGCTTTCTTT.

The gene calls are TRBV7-8 and TRBJ2-6; 8 bases align to TRBD1. V trimming: 3 bases; J trimming: 0 bases; junction bases outside the gene matches: 7. CDR3 length equals 18 residues. CDR1 SGHVS and CDR2 FQNEAQ come from the germline V gene. CDR3 loop: CASSLTGEFVSGANVLTF. CDR3 DNA: TGTGCCAGCAGCTTGACAGGGGAGTTTGTCTCTGGGGCCAACGTCCTGACTTTC.

This clonotype was observed many times. The chain joins TRBV12-3 or TRBV12-4 to TRBJ2-3; 10 nucleotides match TRBD2. J gave up 0 bases and V 0 bases, and 3 bases lay outside the gene matches. CDR3 size: 17 residues. DNA for the CDR3: TGTGCCAGCAGTTTAGCCCGGACTAGCGGCAGCACAGATACGCAGTATTTT. This encodes CASSLARTSGSTDTQYF.

The chain couples TRBV6-5 to TRBJ1-1; D is unresolved. The V end was cut by 4 bases, the J end by 4 bases, with 16 bases between. In germline, CDR1 is MNHEY, CDR2 SVGAGI. This CDR3 region has 15 residues. The CDR3: CASSLVTPMGTEAFF. The CDR3, as DNA: TGTGCCAGCAGTTTAGTGACACCAATGGGCACTGAAGCTTTCTTT.

V usage is TRBV25-1 and J usage is TRBJ1-5, with D maybe TRBD1 (5 bases). Germline V lookup: CDR1 MGHDK, CDR2 SYGVNS. V gave up 3 bases and J gave up 6 bases, with 12 bases separating them. The CDR3 loop spans 14 amino acids. CDR3 region: CASSDVGGGQPQHF. The CDR3 DNA sequence: TGTGCCAGCAGTGATGTAGGCGGGGGTCAGCCCCAGCATTTT.

The chain carries TRBV7-9 and TRBJ2-3, with D unresolved. This CDR3 has 12 residues. Per the germline V gene, CDR1 is SEHNR and CDR2 is FQNEAQ (reference sequence). V lost 5 bases and J lost 4, with 7 bases in between. DNA of the CDR3: TGTGCCAGCAGCGCAGCACCAGATACGCAGTATTTT. Amino acid sequence: CASSAAPDTQYF.

This clonotype appeared a few times. The chain has TRBV6-1 and TRBJ1-1, with a tentative D call TRBD1 (5 bases). V lost 0 bases, J lost 0 bases, and 11 bases lay in between. Looked up from germline, CDR1 is MNHNS and CDR2 is SASEGT. This CDR3 is built from 16 residues. The DNA for the CDR3 is TGTGCCAGCAGTGAAGCCCTGACAGTGTTGAACACTGAAGCTTTCTTT. Its protein product is CASSEALTVLNTEAFF.

This clonotype was observed many times. The rearrangement links TRBV12-3 or TRBV12-4 to TRBJ2-7; the D gene could be TRBD1 or TRBD2 (5 bases each). V was pared by 3 bases and J by 4 bases, with 13 bases between. The CDR3 covers 14 residues. CDR3 amino acids: CASSFGDGAYEQYF. The CDR3 region has the DNA TGTGCCAGCAGTTTCGGGGACGGAGCTTACGAGCAGTACTTC.

The J gene is TRBJ2-3, the V gene TRBV5-1, with 8 bases that match TRBD1. CDR3 length equals 15 residues. CDR1 and CDR2 from the germline V gene are SGHRS and YFSETQ. V shed 3 bases, J shed 2 bases, and the junction held 5 bases outside the gene matches. The CDR3 DNA sequence: TGCGCCAGCAGCTCGCAGGACAGGGACACAGATACGCAGTATTTT. Amino acids: CASSSQDRDTDTQYF.

This clonotype was observed many times. The V gene is TRBV6-5, the J gene TRBJ2-3; D tentatively reads TRBD1 or TRBD2 (5 bases each). Germline assignment: CDR1 MNHEY and CDR2 SVGAGI. This CDR3 contains 14 residues. V lost 2 bases to trimming and J lost 0 bases, with 6 bases between them. CDR3: CASSYRDSTDTQYF. The CDR3 DNA follows: TGTGCCAGCAGTTACCGGGACAGCACAGATACGCAGTATTTT.

Of note for this clonotype: This could be a read error, since a much larger clone is one nucleotide away. The CDR3 sequence: CASSPRLAGGGIGEAQYF. The CDR3 nucleotides read TGCGCCAGCAGCCCCAGACTAGCGGGAGGGGGCATCGGAGAGGCCCAGTACTTC. This rearrangement joins TRBV5-1 to TRBJ2-5, with TRBD2 matching 14 bases. The CDR3 has 18 amino acids. Germline values: CDR1 SGHRS, CDR2 YFSETQ.

This chain links TRBV6-2 or TRBV6-3 with TRBJ2-7; 10 positions agree with TRBD2. CDR1 MNHEY and CDR2 SVGEGT come from the germline V gene. The CDR3 loop spans 16 amino acids. Trimming cost V 3 bases and J 7 bases; bases outside gene matches: 12. This chain's CDR3 is CASSYPTSGKSLEQYF. The DNA of the CDR3 is TGTGCCAGCAGTTATCCCACTAGCGGGAAGTCACTGGAGCAGTACTTC.

This chain uses TRBV12-3 or TRBV12-4 with TRBJ2-5, with 7 bases aligning to TRBD1. Losses at the gene ends were 7 bases for V and 2 bases for J; bases not matched to a gene: 16. This CDR3 is 17 amino acids long. CDR3 amino acids: CASTPTNDRELQETQYF. Here the CDR3 DNA reads TGTGCCAGCACCCCTACCAATGACAGGGAGCTTCAAGAGACCCAGTACTTC.

This clonotype was recorded many times. The chain recombines TRBV11-2 with TRBJ2-1; no definite D call. Germline lookup yields CDR1 SGHAT and CDR2 FQNNGV. This CDR3 comprises 14 residues. Trimming shortened V by 5 bases and J by 3 bases, and 11 bases separated the two germline ends. CDR3: CASSPPRLYNEQFF. CDR3 DNA: TGTGCCAGCAGCCCACCTCGACTCTACAATGAGCAGTTCTTC.

This clonotype turned up a few times. The chain couples TRBV12-3 or TRBV12-4 to TRBJ1-1, with D possibly matching TRBD1 (6 bases). The CDR3 contains 14 residues. V lost 5 bases and J 0 bases, leaving 10 bases between the germline ends. CDR3 nucleotides: TGTGCCAGCAGTGTCGACAGGCTGAACACTGAAGCTTTCTTT. Translation gives CASSVDRLNTEAFF.

This clonotype ranks as medium-sized. V is TRBV5-6 and J is TRBJ2-7, with a tentative D call TRBD2 (6 bases). The germline V gene encodes CDR1 SGHDT and CDR2 YYEEEE. This CDR3 is 16 amino acids long. V was trimmed by 2 bases and J by 0 bases, leaving 15 bases between them. The CDR3 region is CASSFLGGLTSYEQYF. For the CDR3, the DNA is TGTGCCAGCAGCTTCCTCGGGGGACTTACCTCCTACGAGCAGTACTTC. Full variable domain (rest looked up from reference TRBV5-6 and TRBJ2-7): DAGVTQSPTHLIKTRGQQVTLRCSPKSGHDTVSWYQQALGQGPQFIFQYYEEEERQRGNFPDRFSGHQFPNYSSELNVNALLLGDSALYLCASSFLGGLTSYEQYFGPGTRLTVT.

This clonotype has a handful of counts. J is TRBJ2-6 and V is TRBV28; the D call may be TRBD1 or TRBD2 (5 bases each). Germline-derived CDR1 and CDR2 are MDHEN and SYDVKM. Deletions cut 7 bases from V and 3 bases from J, with 19 bases between. The CDR3 has 17 residues. CDR3 sequence (DNA): TGTGCCAGCATCCCGGCAGGGAGAGTACTTGGGGCCAACGTCCTGACTTTC. Amino acid sequence: CASIPAGRVLGANVLTF.

Of note for this clonotype: This sequence may be a read error, since a much larger clone differs from it by one base. Without the conserved terminal phenylalanine or tryptophan, this CDR3 likely stems from a read error. CDR3 residues: CASSQGLATGELFC. The CDR3 DNA is TGTGCCAGCAGCCAAGGTTTAGCGACCGGGGAGCTGTTTTGT. The chain links TRBV4-2 to TRBJ2-2; a possible D gene is TRBD2 (5 bases). V dropped 1 base and J dropped 5 bases, with 8 bases sitting between them. Germline CDR1 and CDR2: LGHNA and YNFKEQ. This CDR3 has 14 amino acids.

CDR3 protein: CASRRSSGANVLTF. The CDR3 nucleotides are TGTGCCAGCAGGCGATCCTCTGGGGCCAACGTCCTGACTTTC. The V and J genes are TRBV6-1 and TRBJ2-6; D remains unclear. The CDR3 has 14 amino acids. The germline CDR1 and CDR2 sequences are MNHNS and SASEGT. V lost 6 bases and J 0 bases, leaving 6 bases between the germline ends.

The chain couples TRBV6-2 or TRBV6-3 to TRBJ2-3; 9 bases are a match to TRBD2. V was pared by 5 bases and J by 4 bases, with 10 bases of the junction left unmatched. CDR1 and CDR2 from the germline V gene are MNHEY and SVGEGT. The CDR3 extends over 16 amino acids. In DNA, the CDR3 is TGTGCCAGCAGTCCCCCCCCTAGCGGGATATCAGATACGCAGTATTTT. This translates into CASSPPPSGISDTQYF.